This T cell receptor beta chain was identified in a study of PD-1 blockade in classical Hodgkin lymphoma. Study observations and caveats: Baseline diversity resembling that of newly diagnosed patients was seen in complete responders. Any patient who commenced nivolumab under 1 year after ASCT was excluded.

Worth noting for this clone: What it binds is not known.

The V gene lost 3 bases and the J gene lost 6 bases, with 16 bases spanning the gap. From germline, CDR1 is LNHDA and CDR2 SQIVND (reference sequence). This CDR3 is 15 amino acids long. Time point noted: cycle 4 day 1 (C4D1), after 5 to 7 weeks of nivolumab. Each of the patients experienced relapse following autologous stem cell transplantation, and their brentuximab vedotin exposure differed. The protocol was immunoSEQ multiplex PCR, while the TCRdb copy is restricted to in-frame clones and leaves out a portion. The table includes about 20,000 clones, roughly 77% detected once. This specimen consisted of peripheral blood mononuclear cells (PBMCs), obtained before the fourth cycle of nivolumab. V usage is TRBV19 and J usage is TRBJ2-3, with D tentatively TRBD2 (5 bases). The receptor was isolated from a human donor with classical Hodgkin lymphoma. The CDR3 DNA is TGTGCCAGTAGTATTTTGACTTCAGGAGGCGATACGCAGTATTTT. This codes for CASSILTSGGDTQYF.